The next 24 T cell receptor beta chains were all read from a single sample in a study of cytomegalovirus exposure and HLA in healthy donors. The PCR contained 60 Vbeta and 13 Jbeta primers. Using immunoSEQ multiplex PCR, the repertoire was profiled, and TCRdb retains in-frame clones only, with some absent. The sample consists of approximately 160,000 clones, over 70% of them appearing once. Sample: PBMCs. These receptors were taken from a man aged 30-40 years in good health and CMV-seropositive.

J is TRBJ2-5 and V is TRBV4-2; perhaps TRBD1 as D (6 bases). V lost 3 bases and J lost 9, with 20 bases in between. The CDR3 consists of 15 residues. Germline CDR1 LGHNA, CDR2 YNFKEQ. The CDR3 DNA follows: TGTGCCAGCAGCCAGTCACAGGGCGGCCAGATGTCCCAGTACTTC. This encodes CASSQSQGGQMSQYF.

The chain combines TRBV28 with TRBJ2-5, with D unclear. The DNA end is a closer match to TRBJ2-7, so the J assignment may be wrong. CDR3 length: 13 residues. Germline CDR1 reads MDHEN; CDR2 reads SYDVKM. The CDR3 region has the DNA TGTGCCAGCAGAACGCCACCCACAGCCGAGCAGTACTTC. Its protein product is CASRTPPTAEQYF.

J is TRBJ2-7 and V is TRBV28, with 9 bases identical to TRBD1. Looked up from germline, CDR1 is MDHEN and CDR2 is SYDVKM. The CDR3 covers 15 residues. The ends lost 1 base at V and 2 bases at J; junction bases unmatched: 3. CDR3 residues: CASSLFGTGTYEQYF. In DNA form, the CDR3 reads TGTGCCAGCAGTTTATTCGGGACAGGGACCTACGAGCAGTACTTC.

The chain links TRBV27 to TRBJ1-2; TRBD1 matches at 9 bases. Germline V CDR1 and CDR2: MNHEY, SMNVEV (reference sequence). CDR3 size: 14 residues. J lost 8 bases, V lost 2 bases, and 6 bases had no gene match. CDR3 DNA: TGTGCCAGCAGTTTACGGGGGACAGGGTGGGGCTACACCTTC. It translates to CASSLRGTGWGYTF.

The rearrangement joins TRBV6-5 to TRBJ2-1, with 14 bases lining up with TRBD2. This CDR3 comprises 15 residues. In germline, CDR1 is MNHEY, CDR2 SVGAGI. With 2 bases clipped from V and 10 bases from J, the junction kept 4 bases outside the gene matches. The CDR3 reads CASSYTGTSGGEQFF. The CDR3 coding sequence is TGTGCCAGCAGTTACACCGGGACTAGCGGGGGCGAGCAGTTCTTC.

The genes are TRBV7-6 and TRBJ2-1, with 11 bases aligning to TRBD1. Germline V gene lookup returns CDR1 SGHVS and CDR2 FNYEAQ. The CDR3 is made up of 19 amino acids. The J segment lost 6 bases and the V segment lost 3 bases, leaving 16 bases of the junction unmatched. The CDR3 region is CASSFPPTDRGRPFNEQFF. The CDR3 DNA is TGTGCCAGCAGCTTTCCCCCTACGGACAGGGGGCGTCCATTCAATGAGCAGTTCTTC.

The rearrangement joins TRBV6-5 to TRBJ2-2, with D possibly TRBD1 on 6 matching bases. The CDR3 totals 14 residues. V was trimmed by 6 bases and J by 2 bases, leaving 10 bases between them. Per the germline V gene, CDR1 is MNHEY and CDR2 is SVGAGI. The CDR3 sequence: CASRDRLNTGELFF. In nucleotides, the CDR3 is TGTGCCAGCAGAGACAGGTTAAACACCGGGGAGCTGTTTTTT.

A word on this clone: This CDR3 is also generated by other DNA sequences in the sample. V gene TRBV6-5 combines with J gene TRBJ1-5; 9 positions agree with TRBD1. Looked up from germline, CDR1 is MNHEY and CDR2 is SVGAGI. Trimming removed 5 bases from V and 7 bases from J; junction bases left unmatched: 9. The CDR3 sequence is 15 residues long. CDR3 DNA sequence: TGTGCCAGCAGTACTCGGGACAGGGCTAACCAGCCCCAGCATTTT. Translated, it gives CASSTRDRANQPQHF.

The gene calls are TRBV9 and TRBJ2-7; a weak D match, TRBD2 (6 bases). V shed 0 bases and J shed 2 bases, with 9 bases lying between them. The V gene's germline CDR1 is SGDLS and CDR2 YYNGEE. The CDR3 has 14 amino acids. CDR3 nucleotide sequence: TGTGCCAGCAGCGTAGACGGGGGAACCTACGAGCAGTACTTC. Protein: CASSVDGGTYEQYF.

Concerning this clone itself: One end of the junction is discordant with germline, which a read error may explain. The chain uses TRBV7-6 and TRBJ1-1; D not certain. The CDR3 has 15 amino acids. Germline-derived CDR1 and CDR2 are SGHVS and FNYEAQ. The CDR3 reads CASSLSSGVGTEALF. As DNA, the CDR3 is TGTGCCAGCAGCTTATCGTCGGGTGTGGGTACTGAAGCTCTCTTT. The whole variable domain, filled in from reference TRBV7-6 and TRBJ1-1, reads GAGVSQSPRYKVTKRGQDVALRCDPISGHVSLYWYRQALGQGPEFLTYFNYEAQQDKSGLPNDRFSAERPEGSISTLTIQRTEQRDSAMYRCASSLSSGVGTEALFGQGTRLTVV.

This chain connects TRBV30 to TRBJ1-6; D is unclear. The germline CDR1 and CDR2 sequences are GTSNPN and SVGIG (reference sequence). Trimming took off 0 bases at V and 8 bases at J, with 11 bases between the two ends. This CDR3 has 14 amino acids. The CDR3 region is CAWSVRAGDSPLHF. The CDR3 nucleotides read TGTGCCTGGAGTGTACGTGCCGGAGATTCACCCCTCCACTTT.

This clone was counted only a few times. The CDR3 bases are TGTGCCAGCAGCCAAGTCAGCGGGAGTGGGTCCTACGAGCAGTACTTC. Protein sequence: CASSQVSGSGSYEQYF. The V and J genes are TRBV4-2 and TRBJ2-7; 8 bases are shared with TRBD2. CDR1 and CDR2 (germline): LGHNA, YNFKEQ. This CDR3 spans 16 amino acids. V was clipped by 1 base and J by 1 base; unmatched bases: 6.

The V call is TRBV30, the J call TRBJ2-4; TRBD1 matches at 8 bases. Germline CDR1 is GTSNPN and CDR2 is SVGIG (reference sequence). The CDR3 is 14 residues long. With V trimmed by 4 bases and J by 5 bases, 7 bases remained unmatched. This CDR3 is CAWKTGEKENIQYF. CDR3 DNA: TGTGCCTGGAAGACAGGGGAGAAGGAAAACATTCAGTACTTC.

V is TRBV19 and J is TRBJ2-1, with a tentative D call TRBD1 (5 bases). The CDR3 length is 12 residues. CDR1 and CDR2 from the germline V gene are LNHDA and SQIVND (reference sequence). V lost 2 bases and J lost 7, with 6 bases in between. CDR3 DNA: TGTGCCAGTAGTATAACAGGTAATGAGCAGTTCTTC. It yields the protein CASSITGNEQFF.

This rearrangement joins TRBV30 to TRBJ1-4, with D perhaps TRBD1 (5 bases). CDR1 GTSNPN and CDR2 SVGIG come from the germline V gene (reference sequence). The V and J ends lost 3 bases and 4 bases respectively, with 9 bases between them. The CDR3 runs to 13 residues. The CDR3 is CAWRDSSNEKLFF. The CDR3 bases are TGTGCCTGGAGAGACAGTAGTAATGAAAAACTGTTTTTT.

As concerns this clone: Germline is not matched at one junction end, which may reflect a read error. The genes are TRBV7-9 and TRBJ2-6, with 7 bases aligning to TRBD2. The CDR3 is 19 amino acids. Germline V gives CDR1 SEHNR, CDR2 FQNEAQ (reference sequence). The CDR3 coding sequence is TGTGCCAGCGGCTTACCCTTGGAGCGGGATAGCTCTGGGGCCAACGTCCTGACTTTC. It specifies CASGLPLERDSSGANVLTF.

This clone was counted between two and nine times. The chain couples TRBV7-9 to TRBJ1-1; 7 nucleotides line up with TRBD1. V was pared by 6 bases and J by 0 bases, with 16 bases of the junction left unmatched. There are 18 residues in the CDR3. The germline V gene encodes CDR1 SEHNR and CDR2 FQNEAQ (reference sequence). The CDR3 region is CASRLKGAGPNMNTEAFF. CDR3 DNA sequence: TGTGCCAGCAGACTCAAGGGGGCCGGTCCGAACATGAACACTGAAGCTTTCTTT.

This rearrangement joins TRBV29-1 to TRBJ2-1, with D possibly matching TRBD1 (6 bases). V was cut by 3 bases and J by 11 bases, with 17 bases left in between. The CDR3 length is 13 residues. Germline V gene lookup returns CDR1 SQVTM and CDR2 ANQGSEA. The CDR3 region has the DNA TGCAGCGTTGATCGAGCCAACCAGGGGCAGCAGTTCTTC. This translates into CSVDRANQGQQFF.

This clone was counted once. The genes are TRBV6-4 and TRBJ2-3; 9 positions match TRBD2. This CDR3 is built from 15 residues. CDR1 and CDR2 from the germline V gene are MRHNA and SNTAGT. V dropped 6 bases and J dropped 0; count of bases not matched to a gene: 4. The CDR3 DNA reads TGTGCCAGCAGGCCGACTAGCGGTAGCACAGATACGCAGTATTTT. Amino acid sequence: CASRPTSGSTDTQYF.

V usage is TRBV19 and J usage is TRBJ2-7, with 7 bases lining up with TRBD1. Germline trimming cut 0 bases from V and 0 bases from J; bases unmatched to any gene: 2. The CDR3 is made up of 15 amino acids. Germline values: CDR1 LNHDA, CDR2 SQIVND (reference sequence). CDR3 in DNA: TGTGCCAGTAGTATAGACGGACAGGCCTCCTACGAGCAGTACTTC. It translates to CASSIDGQASYEQYF.

V usage is TRBV6-5 and J usage is TRBJ1-5, with D uncertain. The CDR3 is 14 amino acids. V gave up 5 bases and J gave up 5 bases, with 13 bases separating them. Germline CDR1 MNHEY, CDR2 SVGAGI. The CDR3 bases are TGTGCCAGCAGTGAAGGAGGGATGGATCAGCCCCAGCATTTT. This codes for CASSEGGMDQPQHF.

The sample holds a few counts of this clone. V and J are TRBV28 and TRBJ1-2; TRBD1 is a possible D gene (5 bases). V lost 3 bases, J lost 2 bases, and 13 bases lay in between. The CDR3 has 15 residues. Germline V lookup: CDR1 MDHEN, CDR2 SYDVKM. The CDR3 DNA is TGTGCCAGCAGTTTTGGGGAGGGGATCAACTATGGCTACACCTTC. Translation: CASSFGEGINYGYTF.

This chain links TRBV7-6 with TRBJ2-1; possibly TRBD1 for D (5 bases). Germline CDR1 and CDR2: SGHVS and FNYEAQ. This CDR3 is 15 amino acids long. Trimming left V 0 bases short and J 9 bases short, with 15 bases between. DNA for the CDR3: TGTGCCAGCAGCTTAGCGCGAAGGGGCCAGGGTGAGCAGTTCTTC. Protein: CASSLARRGQGEQFF.

The chain combines TRBV5-5 with TRBJ1-5; TRBD1 might be the D (6 bases). Germline CDR1 SGHKS, CDR2 YYEKEE (reference sequence). CDR3 size: 16 residues. The ends were cut back, 0 bases at V and 5 bases at J, with 15 bases in the middle. The CDR3 DNA reads as TGTGCCAGCAGCTTGGCCGCGGCGGGGGCAGATCAGCCCCAGCATTTT. Its translation: CASSLAAAGADQPQHF.